This TCR beta chain came from a study of blood T cells in healthy people across ages. The study, taken as a whole, reports: It was held that the diversity estimates obtained from one million T cells were underestimates. Reliance upon unsorted PBMCs precluded definitive naive versus antigen-experienced comparison.

Next came a second PCR, run for about 6 to 12 cycles, which used a sample-barcoded 5' primer along with a J-beta primer mix. Each cDNA molecule, via a template-switch adaptor with 12 random nucleotides, was tagged. All samples gave at least 2.5 million CDR3-containing paired-end reads. In TCRdb, the 5' RACE reads were re-called with MiXCR into one record per CDR3 protein. The table has just under 900,000 distinct CDR3 sequences, around 26% seen once. In the case of this clonotype: Its antigen is not identified.

V lost 5 bases and J lost 2; bases outside the gene matches: 3. The CDR3 covers 15 residues. The V gene's germline CDR1 is MDHEN and CDR2 SYDVKM. The V and J genes are TRBV28 and TRBJ2-7; TRBD2 agrees at 13 bases. This clonotype was sampled from a woman older than 75 in good health. Sequenced material: blood. CDR3 in DNA: TGTGCCAGCAGTCGGACTAGCGGGGGAACCTACGAGCAGTACTTC. Protein sequence: CASSRTSGGTYEQYF. The full variable domain, rest sourced from reference TRBV28 and TRBJ2-7, is DVKVTQSSRYLVKRTGEKVFLECVQDMDHENMFWYRQDPGLGLRLIYFSYDVKMKEKGDIPEGYSVSREKKERFSLILESASTNQTSMYLCASSRTSGGTYEQYFGPGTRLTVT.